The rows below give T cell receptor beta chains drawn from one sample of a study of Graves' ophthalmopathy and Graves' hyperthyroidism. TCRdb reanalysed the multiplex PCR reads using MiXCR and keeps one entry per CDR3 protein. This table has some 200,000 distinct CDR3 sequences, 25% to 30% appearing once. Sequencing input: peripheral blood. The receptors stem from a man aged 45 to 65 with Graves' ophthalmopathy. Both conserved end residues are part of each CDR3. A D gene is named only where the DNA matches it firmly. The listing skips clone size in some rows; elsewhere it reads once, few, many or a size class.

-	many	TRBV30	TRBJ1-1	CAWGVDGYEAFF	TGTGCCTGGGGTGTTGACGGATATGAAGCTTTCTTT
TRBD1	many	TRBV6-4	TRBJ1-2	CASSRGQGGYINYGYTF	TGTGCCAGCAGTCGCGGACAGGGAGGCTATATAAACTATGGCTACACCTTC
-	many	TRBV5-1	TRBJ2-3	CASSLAGSTDTQYF	TGCGCCAGCAGCTTGGCTGGTAGCACAGATACGCAGTATTTT
TRBD2	many	TRBV28	TRBJ2-5	CASSGTSGSTHQETQYF	TGTGCCAGCAGCGGGACTAGCGGGAGTACCCACCAAGAGACCCAGTACTTC
-	few	TRBV6-2/TRBV6-3	TRBJ1-1	CASNFKRGVTEAFF	TGTGCCAGCAACTTTAAACGGGGAGTCACTGAAGCTTTCTTT
TRBD2	-	TRBV12-3/TRBV12-4	TRBJ2-7	CASTPSQRGNEQYF	TGTGCCAGCACCCCAAGCCAGCGGGGGAACGAGCAGTACTTC
TRBD2	many	TRBV28	TRBJ2-5	CASSLSGGYETQYF	TGTGCCAGCAGTTTAAGCGGGGGATACGAGACCCAGTACTTC
TRBD2	-	TRBV12-3/TRBV12-4	TRBJ2-2	CASRPSGGTPGELFF	TGTGCCAGCAGGCCCAGCGGGGGAACACCGGGGGAGCTGTTTTTT
-	-	TRBV18	TRBJ2-7	CASSPRAGNEQYF	TGTGCCAGCTCACCACGGGCGGGAAACGAGCAGTACTTC
-	-	TRBV20-1	TRBJ1-6	CSARQNSYNSPLHF	TGCAGTGCTAGACAGAACTCCTATAATTCACCCCTCCACTTT
-	once	TRBV24-1	TRBJ1-2	CATSDPRGDGYGYTF	TGTGCCACCAGTGATCCAAGGGGGGACGGCTATGGCTACACCTTC
TRBD1	many	TRBV20-1	TRBJ2-7	CSAIPGTGAYEQYF	TGCAGTGCTATCCCCGGGACAGGGGCCTACGAGCAGTACTTC
-	-	TRBV15	TRBJ2-5	CATSSQDLVRAETPETQYF	TGTGCCACCAGCAGCCAAGACTTGGTACGAGCGGAGACCCCCGAGACCCAGTACTTC
-	-	TRBV6-4	TRBJ1-1	CASTKNTEAFF	TGTGCCAGCACTAAGAACACTGAAGCTTTCTTT
-	many	TRBV2	TRBJ2-5	CASRGGQETQYF	TGTGCCAGCAGAGGCGGTCAAGAGACCCAGTACTTC
TRBD1	many	TRBV6-5	TRBJ2-7	CASSPGGQGAYEQYF	TGTGCCAGCAGCCCAGGGGGACAGGGGGCCTACGAGCAGTACTTC
TRBD1	many	TRBV6-4	TRBJ1-2	CASSNNLRPTGPANYGYTF	TGTGCCAGCAGCAATAACTTACGTCCGACAGGGCCGGCTAACTATGGCTACACCTTC
-	many	TRBV28	TRBJ1-5	CASGDARSNQPQHF	TGTGCCAGCGGGGACGCACGTAGCAATCAGCCCCAGCATTTT
-	many	TRBV7-2	TRBJ2-7	CASSLGPSSYEQYF	TGTGCCAGCAGCTTAGGCCCAAGCTCCTACGAGCAGTACTTC
TRBD1	many	TRBV19	TRBJ1-1	CASSIGGTGVGSTEAFF	TGTGCCAGTAGTATAGGAGGGACAGGGGTTGGTAGCACTGAAGCTTTCTTT
TRBD1	-	TRBV24-1	TRBJ2-5	CATSGTGGWETQYF	TGTGCCACCAGCGGGACAGGGGGCTGGGAGACCCAGTACTTC
-	-	TRBV12-3/TRBV12-4	TRBJ2-5	CASSSQDVDGTQYF	TGTGCCAGCAGTTCGCAGGATGTGGACGGGACCCAGTACTTC
-	-	TRBV7-2	TRBJ2-7	CASSLVFGRNYEQYF	TGTGCCAGCAGCTTAGTTTTCGGACGGAACTACGAGCAGTACTTC
-	many	TRBV11-1	TRBJ2-7	CASSLSRQGEQYF	TGTGCCAGCAGCTTATCAAGGCAGGGGGAGCAGTACTTC
TRBD2	-	TRBV6-1	TRBJ2-5	CASSDQRGTETQYF	TGTGCCAGCAGTGATCAGCGGGGGACAGAGACCCAGTACTTC
-	many	TRBV6-2/TRBV6-3	TRBJ2-2	CASTRDSSAGELFF	TGTGCCAGCACCCGGGACTCCTCGGCCGGGGAGCTGTTTTTT
-	-	TRBV12-3/TRBV12-4	TRBJ1-1	CASSLGAGANTEAFF	TGTGCCAGCAGTTTAGGAGCAGGGGCGAACACTGAAGCTTTCTTT
-	-	TRBV29-1	TRBJ2-5	CSVGSGDTFQETQYF	TGCAGCGTTGGTTCCGGCGATACCTTCCAAGAGACCCAGTACTTC
TRBD2	many	TRBV20-1	TRBJ2-7	CSAGIAGDYEQYF	TGCAGTGCTGGTATAGCGGGAGATTACGAGCAGTACTTC
-	many	TRBV29-1	TRBJ2-7	CSVDLSGSSYEQYF	TGCAGCGTTGATTTGTCAGGGAGCTCCTACGAGCAGTACTTC
-	-	TRBV10-3	TRBJ2-5	CAIRGAGKETQYF	TGTGCCATCAGAGGCGCAGGAAAAGAGACCCAGTACTTC
-	-	TRBV29-1	TRBJ2-7	CSVELGSPYEQYF	TGCAGCGTTGAGTTGGGTAGCCCCTACGAGCAGTACTTC
TRBD2	many	TRBV15	TRBJ2-7	CATSRAALGLAEAASYEQYF	TGTGCCACCAGCAGAGCGGCCCTGGGACTAGCGGAGGCAGCATCCTACGAGCAGTACTTC
-	-	TRBV6-1	TRBJ1-2	CASRATGNYGYTF	TGTGCCAGCAGAGCAACAGGGAACTATGGCTACACCTTC
-	few	TRBV6-2/TRBV6-3	TRBJ2-2	CASSNGLFTGELFF	TGTGCCAGCAGTAACGGACTGTTCACCGGGGAGCTGTTTTTT
-	-	TRBV28	TRBJ2-4	CALGGEGRNIQYF	TGTGCCTTAGGGGGAGAGGGAAGAAACATTCAGTACTTC
-	many	TRBV6-2/TRBV6-3	TRBJ1-5	CASSNTGNQPQHF	TGTGCCAGCAGTAACACAGGCAATCAGCCCCAGCATTTT